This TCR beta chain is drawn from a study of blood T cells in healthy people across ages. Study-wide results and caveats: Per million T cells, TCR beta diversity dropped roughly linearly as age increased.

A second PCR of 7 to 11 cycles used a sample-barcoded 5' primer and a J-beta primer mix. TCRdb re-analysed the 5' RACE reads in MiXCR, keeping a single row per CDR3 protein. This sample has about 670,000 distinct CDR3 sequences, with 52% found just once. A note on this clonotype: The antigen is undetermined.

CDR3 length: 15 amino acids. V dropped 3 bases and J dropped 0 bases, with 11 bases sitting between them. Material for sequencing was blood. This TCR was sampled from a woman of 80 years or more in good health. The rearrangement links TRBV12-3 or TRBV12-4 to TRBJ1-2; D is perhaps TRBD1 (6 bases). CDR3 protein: CASSFRTDSNYGYTF. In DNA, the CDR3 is TGTGCCAGCAGTTTTAGGACAGATTCTAACTATGGCTACACCTTC.